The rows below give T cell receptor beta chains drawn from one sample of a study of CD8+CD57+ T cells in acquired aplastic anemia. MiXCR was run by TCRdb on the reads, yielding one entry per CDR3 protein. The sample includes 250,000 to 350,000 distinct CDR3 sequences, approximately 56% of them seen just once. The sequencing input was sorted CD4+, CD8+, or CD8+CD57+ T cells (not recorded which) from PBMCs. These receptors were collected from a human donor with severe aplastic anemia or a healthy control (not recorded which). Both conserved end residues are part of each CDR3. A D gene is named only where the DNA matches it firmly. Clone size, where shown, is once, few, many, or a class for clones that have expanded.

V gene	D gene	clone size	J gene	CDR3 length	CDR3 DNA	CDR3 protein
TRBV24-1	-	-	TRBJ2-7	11	TGTGCCACCAGTGATTTGGACAAGCAGTACTTC	CATSDLDKQYF
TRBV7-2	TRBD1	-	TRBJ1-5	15	TGTGCCAGCAGCCGAAAGACAGGGGACAATCAGCCCCAGCATTTT	CASSRKTGDNQPQHF
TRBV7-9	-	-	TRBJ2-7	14	TGTGCCAGCAGCTTAGGGGGACAACCCTACGAGCAGTACTTC	CASSLGGQPYEQYF
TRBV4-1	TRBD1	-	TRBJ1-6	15	TGTGCCAGCAGCCTACAGGGGGCGGGAAATTCACCCCTCCACTTT	CASSLQGAGNSPLHF
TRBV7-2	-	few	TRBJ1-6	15	TGTGCCAGCAGCTTACTCCGAGGCAGTAATTCACCCCTCCACTTT	CASSLLRGSNSPLHF
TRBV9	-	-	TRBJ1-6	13	TGTGCCAGCAGCAGGGACCCGGGCCCACCCCTCCACTTT	CASSRDPGPPLHF
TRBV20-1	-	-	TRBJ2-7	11	TGCAGTGGGGAGAGCTCCTACGAGCAGTACTTC	CSGESSYEQYF
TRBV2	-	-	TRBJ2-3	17	TGTGCCAGCAGTGGGAATGGGCCAAGTCCAGGTAGAGATACGCAGTATTTT	CASSGNGPSPGRDTQYF
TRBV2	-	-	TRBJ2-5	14	TGTGCCAGCAGTCAGAGGGACGGTCAAGAGACCCAGTACTTC	CASSQRDGQETQYF
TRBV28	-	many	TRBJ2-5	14	TGTGCCAGCAGTTTTGGGACAACTAAAGAGACCCAGTACTTC	CASSFGTTKETQYF